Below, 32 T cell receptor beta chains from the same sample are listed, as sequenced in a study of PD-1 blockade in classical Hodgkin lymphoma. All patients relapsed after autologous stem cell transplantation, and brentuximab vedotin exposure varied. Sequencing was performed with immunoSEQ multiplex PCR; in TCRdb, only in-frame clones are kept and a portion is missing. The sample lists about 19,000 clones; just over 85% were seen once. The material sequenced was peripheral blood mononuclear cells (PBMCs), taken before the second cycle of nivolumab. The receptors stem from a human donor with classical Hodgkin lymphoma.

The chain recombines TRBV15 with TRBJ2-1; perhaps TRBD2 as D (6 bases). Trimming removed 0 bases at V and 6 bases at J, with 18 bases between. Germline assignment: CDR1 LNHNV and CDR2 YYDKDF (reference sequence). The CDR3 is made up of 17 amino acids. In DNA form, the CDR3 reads TGTGCCACCAGCAGAGATCGGAGGGGATGGGCCCGCAATGAGCAGTTCTTC. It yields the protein CATSRDRRGWARNEQFF. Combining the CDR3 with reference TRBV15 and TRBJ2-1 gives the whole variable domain DAMVIQNPRYQVTQFGKPVTLSCSQTLNHNVMYWYQQKSSQAPKLLFHYYDKDFNNEADTPDNFQSRRPNTSFCFLDIRSPGLGDTAMYLCATSRDRRGWARNEQFFGPGTRLTVL.

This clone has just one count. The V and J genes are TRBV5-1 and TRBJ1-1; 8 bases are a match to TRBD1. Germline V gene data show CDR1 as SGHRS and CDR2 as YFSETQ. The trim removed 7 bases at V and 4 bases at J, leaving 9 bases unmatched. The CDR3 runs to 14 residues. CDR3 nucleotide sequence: TGCGCCAGCGCCGAGGGAACAGGGGGCACTGAAGCTTTCTTT. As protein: CASAEGTGGTEAFF.

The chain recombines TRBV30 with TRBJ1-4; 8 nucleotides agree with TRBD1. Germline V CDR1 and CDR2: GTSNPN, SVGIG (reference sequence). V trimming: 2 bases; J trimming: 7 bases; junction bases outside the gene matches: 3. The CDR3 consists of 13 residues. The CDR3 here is CAWSTGGGEKLFF. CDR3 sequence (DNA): TGTGCCTGGAGTACAGGGGGGGGTGAAAAACTGTTTTTT.

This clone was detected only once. The CDR3 here is CACLSDIEAFF. DNA of the CDR3: TGTGCCTGCCTTTCGGACATTGAAGCTTTCTTT. The chain couples TRBV30 to TRBJ1-1, with D possibly matching TRBD1 (5 bases). The CDR3 loop spans 11 amino acids. The germline V gene has CDR1 GTSNPN and CDR2 SVGIG (reference sequence). Trimming took off 6 bases at V and 7 bases at J, with 12 bases between the two ends.

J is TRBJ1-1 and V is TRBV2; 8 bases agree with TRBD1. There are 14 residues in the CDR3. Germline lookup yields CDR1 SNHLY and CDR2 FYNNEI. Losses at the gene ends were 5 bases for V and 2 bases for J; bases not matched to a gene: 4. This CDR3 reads CASSRTGPNTEAFF. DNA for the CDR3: TGTGCCAGCAGTCGGACAGGGCCAAACACTGAAGCTTTCTTT.

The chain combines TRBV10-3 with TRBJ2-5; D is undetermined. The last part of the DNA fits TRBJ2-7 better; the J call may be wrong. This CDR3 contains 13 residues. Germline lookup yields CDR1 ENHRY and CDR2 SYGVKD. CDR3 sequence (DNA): TGTGCCATCAGTGATGGGATAGCATACGAGCAGTACTTC. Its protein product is CAISDGIAYEQYF.

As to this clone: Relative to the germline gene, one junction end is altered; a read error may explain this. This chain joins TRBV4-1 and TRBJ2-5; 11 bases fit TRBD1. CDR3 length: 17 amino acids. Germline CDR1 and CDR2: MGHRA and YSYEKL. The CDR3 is CAGSQETRTGGAQTQYF. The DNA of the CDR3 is TGCGCCGGCAGCCAAGAGACAAGGACAGGGGGCGCGCAGACCCAGTACTTC.

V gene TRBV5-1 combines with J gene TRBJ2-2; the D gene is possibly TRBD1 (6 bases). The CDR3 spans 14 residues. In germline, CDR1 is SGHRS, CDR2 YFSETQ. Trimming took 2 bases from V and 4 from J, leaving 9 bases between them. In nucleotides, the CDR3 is TGCGCCAGCAGCTTACAGGGTACCACCGGGGAGCTGTTTTTT. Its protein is CASSLQGTTGELFF.

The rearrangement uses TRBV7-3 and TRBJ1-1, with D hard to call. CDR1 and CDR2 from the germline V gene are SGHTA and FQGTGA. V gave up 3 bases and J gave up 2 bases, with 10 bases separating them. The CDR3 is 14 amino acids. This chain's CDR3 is CASSLGVGNTEAFF. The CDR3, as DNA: TGTGCCAGCAGCTTGGGAGTAGGTAACACTGAAGCTTTCTTT.

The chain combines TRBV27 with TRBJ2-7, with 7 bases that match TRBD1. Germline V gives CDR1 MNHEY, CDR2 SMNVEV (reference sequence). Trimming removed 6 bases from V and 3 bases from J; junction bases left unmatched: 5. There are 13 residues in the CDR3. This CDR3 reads CASRGDSSYEQYF. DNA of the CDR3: TGTGCCAGCAGGGGGGACAGCAGCTACGAGCAGTACTTC.

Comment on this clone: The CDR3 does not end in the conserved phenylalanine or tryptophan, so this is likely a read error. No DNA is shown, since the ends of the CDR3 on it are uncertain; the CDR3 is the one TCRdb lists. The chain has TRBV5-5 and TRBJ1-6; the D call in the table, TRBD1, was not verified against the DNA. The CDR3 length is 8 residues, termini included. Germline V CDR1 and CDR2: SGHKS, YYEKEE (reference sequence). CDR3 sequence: CASSLSPG.

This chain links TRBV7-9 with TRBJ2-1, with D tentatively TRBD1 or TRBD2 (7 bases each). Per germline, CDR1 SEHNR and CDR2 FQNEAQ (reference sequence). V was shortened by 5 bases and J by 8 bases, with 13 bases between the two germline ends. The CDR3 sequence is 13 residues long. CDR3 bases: TGTGCCAGCAGCGAGGCAGGGGGGGATGAGCAGTTCTTC. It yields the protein CASSEAGGDEQFF.

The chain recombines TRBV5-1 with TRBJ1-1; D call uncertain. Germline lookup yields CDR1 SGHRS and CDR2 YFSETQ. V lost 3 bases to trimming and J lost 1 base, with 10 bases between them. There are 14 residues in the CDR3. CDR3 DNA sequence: TGCGCCAGCAGCTACATGCGGGGGAACACTGAAGCTTTCTTT. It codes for CASSYMRGNTEAFF.

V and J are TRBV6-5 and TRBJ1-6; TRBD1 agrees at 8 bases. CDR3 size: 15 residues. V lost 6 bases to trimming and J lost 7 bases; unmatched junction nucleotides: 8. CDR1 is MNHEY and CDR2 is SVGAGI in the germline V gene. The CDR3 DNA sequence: TGTGCCAGCAGCCAACAGGGGGTGAGGAATTCACCCCTCCACTTT. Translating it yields CASSQQGVRNSPLHF.

The CDR3 DNA reads as TGCGCCAGCAGCTCTTGGCTGGGGTATGGCTACACCTTC. Its protein product is CASSSWLGYGYTF. The V call is TRBV5-1, the J call TRBJ1-2; D is uncertain. CDR1 and CDR2 (germline): SGHRS, YFSETQ. V lost 3 bases and J 5 bases, leaving 11 bases between the germline ends. CDR3 size: 13 residues.

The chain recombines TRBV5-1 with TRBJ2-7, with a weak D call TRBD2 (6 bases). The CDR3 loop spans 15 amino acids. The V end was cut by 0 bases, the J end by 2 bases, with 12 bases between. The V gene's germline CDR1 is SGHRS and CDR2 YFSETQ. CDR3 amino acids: CASSLAAGRAYEQYF. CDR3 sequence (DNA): TGCGCCAGCAGCTTGGCGGCGGGGCGAGCCTACGAGCAGTACTTC.

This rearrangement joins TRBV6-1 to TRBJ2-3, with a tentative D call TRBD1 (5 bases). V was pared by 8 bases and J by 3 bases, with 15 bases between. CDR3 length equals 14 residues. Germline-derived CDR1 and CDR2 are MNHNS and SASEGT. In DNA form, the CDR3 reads TGTGCCAGCGTGGTTAATTCAGGGACAGATACGCAGTATTTT. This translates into CASVVNSGTDTQYF.

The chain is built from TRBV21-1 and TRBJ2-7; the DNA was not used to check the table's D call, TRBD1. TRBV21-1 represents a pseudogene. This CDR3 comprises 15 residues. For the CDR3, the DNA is TGTGCCAGCAGCCCTCACGACAGGCCTAGGGACGAGCAGTACTTC. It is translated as CASSPHDRPRDEQYF.

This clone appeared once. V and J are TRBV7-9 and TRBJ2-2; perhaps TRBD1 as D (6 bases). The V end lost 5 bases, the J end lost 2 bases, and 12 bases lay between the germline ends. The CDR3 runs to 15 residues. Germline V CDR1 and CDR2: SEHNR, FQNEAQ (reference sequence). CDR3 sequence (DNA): TGTGCCAGCAGCCCTAGGGACATTAACACCGGGGAGCTGTTTTTT. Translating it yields CASSPRDINTGELFF.

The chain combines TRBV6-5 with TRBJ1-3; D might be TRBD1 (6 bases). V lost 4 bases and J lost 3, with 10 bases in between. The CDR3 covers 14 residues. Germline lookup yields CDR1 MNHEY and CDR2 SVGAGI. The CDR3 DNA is TGTGCCAGCAGTTCCACAGGGAGTGGAAACACCATATATTTT. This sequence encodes CASSSTGSGNTIYF.

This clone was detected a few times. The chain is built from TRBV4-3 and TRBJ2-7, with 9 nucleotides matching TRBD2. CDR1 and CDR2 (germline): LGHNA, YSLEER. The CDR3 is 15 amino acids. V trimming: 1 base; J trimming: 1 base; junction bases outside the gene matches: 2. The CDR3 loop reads CASSQVRGGSYEQYF. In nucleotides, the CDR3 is TGCGCCAGCAGCCAAGTGCGGGGGGGGTCCTACGAGCAGTACTTC.

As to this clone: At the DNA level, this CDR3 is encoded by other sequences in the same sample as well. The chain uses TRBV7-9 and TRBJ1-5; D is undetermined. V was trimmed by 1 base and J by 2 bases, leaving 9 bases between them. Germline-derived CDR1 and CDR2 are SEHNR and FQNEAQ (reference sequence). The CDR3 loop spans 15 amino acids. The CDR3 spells CASSLEGGGNQPQHF. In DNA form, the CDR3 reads TGTGCCAGCAGCTTAGAGGGTGGGGGCAATCAGCCCCAGCATTTT.

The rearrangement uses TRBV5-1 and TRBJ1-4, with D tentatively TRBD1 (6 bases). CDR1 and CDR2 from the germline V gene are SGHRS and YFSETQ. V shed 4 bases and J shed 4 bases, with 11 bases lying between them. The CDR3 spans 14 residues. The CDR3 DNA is TGCGCCAGCAGCCCGGGGGGGCTTAATGAAAAACTGTTTTTT. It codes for CASSPGGLNEKLFF.

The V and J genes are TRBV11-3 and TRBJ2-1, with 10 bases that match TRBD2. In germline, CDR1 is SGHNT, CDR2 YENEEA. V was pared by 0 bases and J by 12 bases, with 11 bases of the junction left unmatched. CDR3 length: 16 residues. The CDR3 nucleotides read TGTGCCAGCAGCTTAGATCAGGCTAGCGGGGGTTCAGGGCAGTTCTTC. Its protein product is CASSLDQASGGSGQFF.

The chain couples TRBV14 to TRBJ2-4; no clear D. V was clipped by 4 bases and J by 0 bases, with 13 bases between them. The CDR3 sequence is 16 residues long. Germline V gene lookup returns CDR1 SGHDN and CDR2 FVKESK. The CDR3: CASSPHGPLAKNIQYF. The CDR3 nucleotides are TGTGCCAGCAGCCCCCATGGGCCATTAGCCAAAAACATTCAGTACTTC.

CDR3 in DNA: TGTGCCAGCAGCTCTCTAGCGGGAAGCACAGATACGCAGTATTTT. Encoded protein: CASSSLAGSTDTQYF. The V call is TRBV7-9, the J call TRBJ2-3; 9 nucleotides match TRBD2. This CDR3 has 15 residues. V lost 4 bases and J lost 0; bases outside the gene matches: 2. Germline V gene lookup returns CDR1 SEHNR and CDR2 FQNEAQ (reference sequence).

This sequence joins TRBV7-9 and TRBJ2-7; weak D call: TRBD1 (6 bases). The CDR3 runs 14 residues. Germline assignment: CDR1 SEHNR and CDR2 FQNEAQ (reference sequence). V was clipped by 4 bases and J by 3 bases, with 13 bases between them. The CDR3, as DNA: TGTGCCAGCAGCTCAGGGGACAACCTCTACGAGCAGTACTTC. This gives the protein CASSSGDNLYEQYF. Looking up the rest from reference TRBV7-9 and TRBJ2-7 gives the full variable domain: DTGVSQNPRHKITKRGQNVTFRCDPISEHNRLYWYRQTLGQGPEFLTYFQNEAQLEKSRLLSDRFSAERPKGSFSTLEIQRTEQGDSAMYLCASSSGDNLYEQYFGPGTRLTVT.

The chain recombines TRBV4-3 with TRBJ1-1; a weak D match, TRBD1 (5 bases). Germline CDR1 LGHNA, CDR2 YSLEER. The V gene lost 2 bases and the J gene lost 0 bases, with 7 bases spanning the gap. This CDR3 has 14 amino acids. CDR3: CASSQPGLNTEAFF. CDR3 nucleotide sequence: TGCGCCAGCAGCCAACCAGGGTTGAACACTGAAGCTTTCTTT.

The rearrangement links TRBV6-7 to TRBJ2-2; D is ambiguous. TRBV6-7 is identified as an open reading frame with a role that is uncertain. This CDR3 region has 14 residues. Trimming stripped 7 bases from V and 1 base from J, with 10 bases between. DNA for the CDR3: TGTGCCAGCACAGTGGCCCTGAACACCGGGGAGCTGTTTTTT. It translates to CASTVALNTGELFF.

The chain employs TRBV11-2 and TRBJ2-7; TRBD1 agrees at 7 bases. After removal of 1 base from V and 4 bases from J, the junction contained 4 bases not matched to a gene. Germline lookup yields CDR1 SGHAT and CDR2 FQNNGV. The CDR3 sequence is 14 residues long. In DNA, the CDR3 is TGTGCCAGCAGCTTAGGGACAGGAATTTACGAGCAGTACTTC. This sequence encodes CASSLGTGIYEQYF.

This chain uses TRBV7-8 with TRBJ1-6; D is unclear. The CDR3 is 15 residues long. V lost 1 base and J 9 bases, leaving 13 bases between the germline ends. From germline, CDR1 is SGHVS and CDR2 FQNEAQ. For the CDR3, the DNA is TGTGCCAGCAGCTTAGATGGTAGCCGAACTTCACCCCTCCACTTT. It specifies CASSLDGSRTSPLHF.

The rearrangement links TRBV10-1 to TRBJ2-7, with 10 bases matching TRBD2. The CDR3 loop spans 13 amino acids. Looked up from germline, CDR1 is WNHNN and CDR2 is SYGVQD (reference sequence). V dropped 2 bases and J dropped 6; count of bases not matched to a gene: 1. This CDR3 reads CASSEKRGGEQYF. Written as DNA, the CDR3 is TGCGCCAGCAGTGAGAAGCGGGGGGGCGAGCAGTACTTC.